This T cell receptor beta chain came from a study of somatic mutations in cytotoxic T cells in rheumatoid arthritis. Overall study findings and caveats: Each of about an eighth of the 65 patients had a largest CD8+ clone that made up more than 20% of CD8+ cells. Any difference in CD8+ T-cell clonality between patients who had rheumatoid arthritis and healthy controls who were age-matched was not statistically significant.

CD4+ cells and CD8+ cells were each obtained through positive magnetic bead selection, and their purity was assessed by flow cytometry. To note about this clone: Its matching antigen is unknown.

Germline V gene lookup returns CDR1 MNHNS and CDR2 SASEGT. The germline V and J ends were trimmed by 1 base and 3 bases, with 13 bases remaining between them. This CDR3 is built from 16 residues. Data came from immunoSEQ multiplex PCR; TCRdb stores just in-frame clones and leaves some out. Of roughly 20,000 clones in the sample, around 67% were seen once. This receptor was identified in an adult with rheumatoid arthritis. The specimen was CD8+ T cells sorted from blood. J is TRBJ1-5 and V is TRBV6-1, with TRBD1 as a possible D gene (5 bases). The CDR3 reads CASSEGQPLNNQPQHF. CDR3 DNA sequence: TGTGCCAGCAGTGAAGGACAGCCCTTAAACAATCAGCCCCAGCATTTT.